This T cell receptor (beta chain) was retrieved from a study of blood T cell repertoires in COVID-19. Background on the study: From the United States, Italy and Spain came samples of acute and convalescent COVID-19.

Germline assignment: CDR1 LNHDA and CDR2 SQIVND (reference sequence). The CDR3 contains 16 residues. Trimming shortened V by 0 bases and J by 5 bases, and 13 bases separated the two germline ends. This clone has only one observation. The table came from immunoSEQ multiplex PCR; TCRdb's copy has only in-frame clones and leaves some out. The sample carries 400,000 to 550,000 clones, around nine tenths recorded once. The chain recombines TRBV19 with TRBJ1-4, with a tentative D call TRBD1 (5 bases). The sample was peripheral blood. This TCR derives from a woman aged 25 to 39 with acute or convalescent COVID-19. The CDR3 region is CASSIDRRGGNEKLFF. In DNA form, the CDR3 reads TGTGCCAGTAGTATAGATCGGAGGGGAGGAAATGAAAAACTGTTTTTT.